This TCR beta chain was captured by sequencing in a study of blood T cell repertoires in COVID-19. Study-level background: The study drew acute and convalescent COVID-19 samples from the United States, Italy and Spain. PBMCs, B-cell-depleted T cells, or T cells provided the cDNA or gDNA that made up the material.

Researchers sorted participants into cohorts using their self-reported clinical history. Donors of Cohort 3 who recovered were those that had two negative PCRs, clearance, or symptom resolution. Measured with immunoSEQ multiplex PCR; TCRdb has only the in-frame clones, and not every one. The table records about 350,000 clones, over 75% of them present only once. The CDR3 has 12 amino acids. Deletions cut 4 bases from V and 7 bases from J, with 13 bases between. The germline CDR1 and CDR2 sequences are GTSNPN and SVGIG (reference sequence). This sequence joins TRBV30 and TRBJ1-2; D unclear. The TCR was taken from a woman aged 30 to 39 who had recovered from COVID-19. The sample taken for sequencing was PBMCs or T cells enriched from blood (not recorded which). Here the CDR3 DNA reads TGTGCCTGGACGTGGAGTTTAGGTGGCTACACCTTC. It translates to CAWTWSLGGYTF.